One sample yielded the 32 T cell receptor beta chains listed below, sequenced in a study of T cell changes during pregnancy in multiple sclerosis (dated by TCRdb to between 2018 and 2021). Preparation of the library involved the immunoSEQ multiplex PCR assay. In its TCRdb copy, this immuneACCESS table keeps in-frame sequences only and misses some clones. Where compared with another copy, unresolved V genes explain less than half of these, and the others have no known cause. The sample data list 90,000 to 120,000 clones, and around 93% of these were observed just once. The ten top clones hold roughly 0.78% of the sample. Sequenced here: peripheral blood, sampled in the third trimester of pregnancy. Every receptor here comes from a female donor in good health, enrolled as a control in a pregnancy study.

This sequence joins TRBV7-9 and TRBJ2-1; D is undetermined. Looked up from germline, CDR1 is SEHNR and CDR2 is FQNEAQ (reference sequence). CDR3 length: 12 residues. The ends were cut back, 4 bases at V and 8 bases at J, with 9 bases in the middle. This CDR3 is CASSSDKYEQFF. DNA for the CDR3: TGTGCCAGCAGCTCCGACAAGTATGAGCAGTTCTTC.

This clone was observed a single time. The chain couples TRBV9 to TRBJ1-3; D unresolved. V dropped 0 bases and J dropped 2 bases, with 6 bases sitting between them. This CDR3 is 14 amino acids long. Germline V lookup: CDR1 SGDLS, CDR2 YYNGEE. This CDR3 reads CASSVESAGNTIYF. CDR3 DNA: TGTGCCAGCAGCGTAGAGTCAGCTGGAAACACCATATATTTT.

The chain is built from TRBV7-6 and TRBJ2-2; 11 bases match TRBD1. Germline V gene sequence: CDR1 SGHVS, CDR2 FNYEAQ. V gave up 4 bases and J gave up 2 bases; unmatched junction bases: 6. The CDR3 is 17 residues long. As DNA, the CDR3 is TGTGCCAGCAGCTCGGGACAGGGGGTTAGAAACACCGGGGAGCTGTTTTTT. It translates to CASSSGQGVRNTGELFF.

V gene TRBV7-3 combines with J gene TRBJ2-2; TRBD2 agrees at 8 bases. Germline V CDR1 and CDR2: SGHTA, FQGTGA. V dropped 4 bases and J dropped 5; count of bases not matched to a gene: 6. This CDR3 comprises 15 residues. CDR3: CASSSGLEGTGELFF. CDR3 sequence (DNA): TGTGCCAGCAGCTCGGGACTAGAAGGGACCGGGGAGCTGTTTTTT.

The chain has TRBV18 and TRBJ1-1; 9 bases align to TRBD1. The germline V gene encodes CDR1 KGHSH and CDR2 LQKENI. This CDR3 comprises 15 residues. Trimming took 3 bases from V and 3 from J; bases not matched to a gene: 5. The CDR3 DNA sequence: TGTGCCAGCTCACCCTCAAGGACAGGGGACACTGAAGCTTTCTTT. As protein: CASSPSRTGDTEAFF.

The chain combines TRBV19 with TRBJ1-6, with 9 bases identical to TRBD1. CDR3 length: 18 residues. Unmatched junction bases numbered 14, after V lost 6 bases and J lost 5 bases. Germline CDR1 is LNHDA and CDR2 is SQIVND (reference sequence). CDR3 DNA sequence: TGTGCCAGTAGGTCCATGTTAGGGACAGGGATAGATAATTCACCCCTCCACTTT. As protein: CASRSMLGTGIDNSPLHF.

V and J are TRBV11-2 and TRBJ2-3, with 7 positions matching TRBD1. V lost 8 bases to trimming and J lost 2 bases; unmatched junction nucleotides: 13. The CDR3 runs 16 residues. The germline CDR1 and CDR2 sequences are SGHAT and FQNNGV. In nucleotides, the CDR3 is TGTGCCAGCGGCCGGGACAGAATTAGTTTCACAGATACGCAGTATTTT. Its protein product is CASGRDRISFTDTQYF.

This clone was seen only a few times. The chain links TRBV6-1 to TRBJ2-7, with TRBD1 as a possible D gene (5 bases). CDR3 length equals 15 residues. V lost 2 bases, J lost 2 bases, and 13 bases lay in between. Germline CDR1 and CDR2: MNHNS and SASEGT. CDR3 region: CASSELPTETYEQYF. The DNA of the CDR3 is TGTGCCAGCAGTGAATTACCGACAGAGACCTACGAGCAGTACTTC.

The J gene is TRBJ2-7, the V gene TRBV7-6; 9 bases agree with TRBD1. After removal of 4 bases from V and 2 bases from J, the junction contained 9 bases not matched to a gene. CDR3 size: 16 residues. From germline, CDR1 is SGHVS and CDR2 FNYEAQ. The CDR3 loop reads CASSSPRDRATYEQYF. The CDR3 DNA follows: TGTGCCAGCAGCTCCCCTCGGGACAGGGCGACCTACGAGCAGTACTTC.

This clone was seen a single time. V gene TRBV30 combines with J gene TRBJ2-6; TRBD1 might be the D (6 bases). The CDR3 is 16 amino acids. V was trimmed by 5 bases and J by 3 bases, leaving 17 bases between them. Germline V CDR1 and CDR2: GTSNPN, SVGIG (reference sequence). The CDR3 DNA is TGTGCCTGGGCCCAGGGGCGTCGCAGTGGGGCCAACGTCCTGACTTTC. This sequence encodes CAWAQGRRSGANVLTF.

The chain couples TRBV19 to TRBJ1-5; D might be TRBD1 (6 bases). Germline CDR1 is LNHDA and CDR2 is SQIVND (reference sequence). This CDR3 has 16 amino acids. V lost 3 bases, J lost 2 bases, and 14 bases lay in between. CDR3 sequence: CASSMRGAPGNQPQHF. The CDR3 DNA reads TGTGCCAGTAGTATGCGGGGGGCGCCTGGCAATCAGCCCCAGCATTTT.

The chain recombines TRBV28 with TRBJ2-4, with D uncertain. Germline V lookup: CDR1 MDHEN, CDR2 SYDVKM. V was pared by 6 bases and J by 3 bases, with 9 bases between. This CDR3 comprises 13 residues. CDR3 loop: CASSPHDKNIQYF. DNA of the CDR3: TGTGCCAGCAGCCCACATGACAAAAACATTCAGTACTTC.

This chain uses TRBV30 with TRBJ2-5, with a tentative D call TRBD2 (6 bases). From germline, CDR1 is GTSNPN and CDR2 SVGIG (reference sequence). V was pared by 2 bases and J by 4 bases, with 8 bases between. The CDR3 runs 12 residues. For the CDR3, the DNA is TGTGCCTGGAGTAACGGGGGAGAGACCCAGTACTTC. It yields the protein CAWSNGGETQYF.

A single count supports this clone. CDR3 DNA sequence: TGTGCCAGCAGCCGTGAGACAGGGGGGTCCTACGAGCAGTACTTC. Encoded protein: CASSRETGGSYEQYF. This chain connects TRBV7-8 to TRBJ2-7; TRBD1 agrees at 9 bases. Germline lookup yields CDR1 SGHVS and CDR2 FQNEAQ. Trimming took 5 bases from V and 1 from J; bases not matched to a gene: 6. There are 15 residues in the CDR3. The full variable domain, its missing parts supplied by reference TRBV7-8 and TRBJ2-7, is GAGVSQSPRYKVAKRGQDVALRCDPISGHVSLFWYQQALGQGPEFLTYFQNEAQLDKSGLPSDRFFAERPEGSVSTLKIQRTQQEDSAVYLCASSRETGGSYEQYFGPGTRLTVT.

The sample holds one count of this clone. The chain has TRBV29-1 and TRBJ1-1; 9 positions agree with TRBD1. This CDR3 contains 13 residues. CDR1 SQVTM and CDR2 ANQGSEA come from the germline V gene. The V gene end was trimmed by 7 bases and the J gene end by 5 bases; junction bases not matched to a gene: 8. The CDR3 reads CSGLGTGRTEAFF. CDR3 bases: TGCAGCGGCCTCGGGACAGGGAGAACTGAAGCTTTCTTT.

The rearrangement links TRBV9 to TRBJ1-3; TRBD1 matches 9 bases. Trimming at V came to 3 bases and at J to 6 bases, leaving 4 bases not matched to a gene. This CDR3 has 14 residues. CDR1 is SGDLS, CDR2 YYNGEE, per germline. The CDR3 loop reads CASSGGQGTNTIYF. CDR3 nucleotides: TGTGCCAGCAGCGGAGGACAGGGGACAAACACCATATATTTT.

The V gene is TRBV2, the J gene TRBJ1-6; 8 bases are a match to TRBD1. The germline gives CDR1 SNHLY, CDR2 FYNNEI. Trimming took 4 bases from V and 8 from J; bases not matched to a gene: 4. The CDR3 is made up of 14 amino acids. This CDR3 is CASSVPGGYSPLHF. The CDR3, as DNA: TGTGCCAGCAGTGTTCCAGGGGGCTATTCACCCCTCCACTTT.

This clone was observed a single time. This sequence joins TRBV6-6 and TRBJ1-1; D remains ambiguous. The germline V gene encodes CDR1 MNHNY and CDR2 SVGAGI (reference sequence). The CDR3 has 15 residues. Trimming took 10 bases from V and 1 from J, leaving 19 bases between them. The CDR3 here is CATALNMPTNTEAFF. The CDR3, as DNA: TGTGCCACCGCACTAAATATGCCTACGAACACTGAAGCTTTCTTT.

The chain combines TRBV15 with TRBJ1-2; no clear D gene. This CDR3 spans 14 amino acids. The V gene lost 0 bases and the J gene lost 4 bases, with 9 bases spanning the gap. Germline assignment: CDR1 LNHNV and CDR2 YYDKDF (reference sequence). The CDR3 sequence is CATSRDTMAYGYTF. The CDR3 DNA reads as TGTGCCACCAGCAGAGACACCATGGCCTATGGCTACACCTTC.

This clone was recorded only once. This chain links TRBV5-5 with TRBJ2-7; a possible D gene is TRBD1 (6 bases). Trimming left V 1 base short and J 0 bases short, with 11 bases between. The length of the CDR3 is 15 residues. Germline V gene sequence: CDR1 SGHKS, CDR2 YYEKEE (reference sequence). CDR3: CASSLIPDSSYEQYF. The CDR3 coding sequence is TGTGCCAGCAGCTTGATTCCGGACAGCTCCTACGAGCAGTACTTC. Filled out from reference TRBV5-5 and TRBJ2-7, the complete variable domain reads DAGVTQSPTHLIKTRGQQVTLRCSPISGHKSVSWYQQVLGQGPQFIFQYYEKEERGRGNFPDRFSARQFPNYSSELNVNALLLGDSALYLCASSLIPDSSYEQYFGPGTRLTVT.

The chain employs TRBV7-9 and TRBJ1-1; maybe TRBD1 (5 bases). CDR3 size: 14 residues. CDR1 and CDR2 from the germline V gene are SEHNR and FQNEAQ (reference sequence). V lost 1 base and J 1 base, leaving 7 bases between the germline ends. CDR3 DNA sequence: TGTGCCAGCAGCTTAGAAAGGGGGAACACTGAAGCTTTCTTT. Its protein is CASSLERGNTEAFF.

The DNA of the CDR3 is TGTGCCAGCAGCGCAGGGTGGAGGGTCACTGAAGCTTTCTTT. This translates into CASSAGWRVTEAFF. This rearrangement joins TRBV7-8 to TRBJ1-1, with D possibly being TRBD1 (5 bases). CDR1 and CDR2 (germline): SGHVS, FQNEAQ. The CDR3 covers 14 residues. Trimming took 5 bases from V and 4 from J, leaving 14 bases between them.

The CDR3 DNA reads as TGCGCCAGCAGTGGGAGCTCTGGGGCCAACGTCCTGACTTTC. As protein: CASSGSSGANVLTF. This chain links TRBV5-1 with TRBJ2-6, with D perhaps matching TRBD2 (5 bases). The V gene lost 5 bases and the J gene lost 0 bases, with 6 bases spanning the gap. The CDR3 has 14 residues. The germline V gene encodes CDR1 SGHRS and CDR2 YFSETQ.

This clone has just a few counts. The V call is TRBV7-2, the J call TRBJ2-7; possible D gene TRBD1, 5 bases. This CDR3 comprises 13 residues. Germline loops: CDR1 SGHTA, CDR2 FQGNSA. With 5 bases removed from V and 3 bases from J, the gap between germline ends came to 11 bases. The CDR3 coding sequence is TGTGCCAGCAGCCCCGACAGATTCTACGAGCAGTACTTC. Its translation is CASSPDRFYEQYF.

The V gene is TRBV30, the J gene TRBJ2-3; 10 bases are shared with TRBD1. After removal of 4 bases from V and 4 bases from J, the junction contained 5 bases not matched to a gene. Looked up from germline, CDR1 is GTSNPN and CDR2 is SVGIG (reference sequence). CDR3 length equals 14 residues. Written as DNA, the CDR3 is TGTGCCTGGAAAAGGACAGGGGGAGCAGATACGCAGTATTTT. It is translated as CAWKRTGGADTQYF.

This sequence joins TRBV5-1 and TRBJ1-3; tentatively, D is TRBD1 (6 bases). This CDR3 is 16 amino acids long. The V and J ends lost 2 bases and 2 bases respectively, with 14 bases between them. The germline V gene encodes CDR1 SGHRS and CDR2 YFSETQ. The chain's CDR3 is CASSLGQFAAGNTIYF. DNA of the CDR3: TGCGCCAGCAGCTTAGGACAGTTCGCCGCTGGAAACACCATATATTTT. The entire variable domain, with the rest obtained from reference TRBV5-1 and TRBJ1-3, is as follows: KAGVTQTPRYLIKTRGQQVTLSCSPISGHRSVSWYQQTPGQGLQFLFEYFSETQRNKGNFPGRFSGRQFSNSRSEMNVSTLELGDSALYLCASSLGQFAAGNTIYFGEGSWLTVV.

In nucleotides, the CDR3 is TGTGCCAGCAGTTTCACGGTCACCGGGGAGCTGTTTTTT. Protein sequence: CASSFTVTGELFF. The V and J genes are TRBV27 and TRBJ2-2; D gene unclear. The germline CDR1 and CDR2 sequences are MNHEY and SMNVEV (reference sequence). Trimming took off 3 bases at V and 4 bases at J, with 6 bases between the two ends. CDR3 length: 13 amino acids.

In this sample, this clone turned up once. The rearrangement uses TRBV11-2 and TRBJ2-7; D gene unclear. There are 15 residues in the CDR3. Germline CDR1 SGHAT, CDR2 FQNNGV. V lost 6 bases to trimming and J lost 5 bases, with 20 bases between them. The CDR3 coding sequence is TGTGCCAGCAGTATGTTCGACGATCTAGGCAACGAGCAGTACTTC. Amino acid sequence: CASSMFDDLGNEQYF.

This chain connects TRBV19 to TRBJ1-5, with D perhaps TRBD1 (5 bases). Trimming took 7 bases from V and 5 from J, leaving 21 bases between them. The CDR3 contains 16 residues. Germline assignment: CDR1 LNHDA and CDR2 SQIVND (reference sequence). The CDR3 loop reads CASMDGLRDPYQPQHF. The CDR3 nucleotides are TGTGCCAGTATGGACGGACTACGGGACCCTTATCAGCCCCAGCATTTT.

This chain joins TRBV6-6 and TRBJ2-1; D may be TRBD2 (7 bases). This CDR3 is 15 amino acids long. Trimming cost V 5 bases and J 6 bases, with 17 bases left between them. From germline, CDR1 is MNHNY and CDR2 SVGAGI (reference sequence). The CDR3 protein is CASSLQGGAFNEQFF. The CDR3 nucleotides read TGTGCCAGCAGTCTGCAAGGGGGGGCGTTCAATGAGCAGTTCTTC.

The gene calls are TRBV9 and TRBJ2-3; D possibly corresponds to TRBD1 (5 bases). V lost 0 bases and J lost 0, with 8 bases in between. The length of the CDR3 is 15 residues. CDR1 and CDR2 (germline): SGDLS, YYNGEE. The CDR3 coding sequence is TGTGCCAGCAGCGTAGTGGGGCGTAGCACAGATACGCAGTATTTT. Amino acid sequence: CASSVVGRSTDTQYF.

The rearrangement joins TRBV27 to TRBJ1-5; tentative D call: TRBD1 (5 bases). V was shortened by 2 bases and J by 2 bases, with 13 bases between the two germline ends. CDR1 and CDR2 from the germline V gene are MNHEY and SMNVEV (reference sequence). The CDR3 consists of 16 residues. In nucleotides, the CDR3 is TGTGCCAGCAGTTTAGGGGCAGGGTTTGGCAATCAGCCCCAGCATTTT. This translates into CASSLGAGFGNQPQHF.